This record concerns one T cell receptor beta chain sequence. The antigen this receptor binds is unknown. No base qualities exist here, and no much larger clone lies one base off it. Each PCR received spiked-in synthetic TCR analog templates so that absolute template abundance could be estimated from read counts. TCRbeta CDR3 regions were amplified from genomic DNA with bias-controlled V and J gene primers using the immunoSEQ assay. Rearranged TCRbeta segments were sequenced at approximately 20X coverage. For the original study's pipeline: Sequencing errors were corrected by clustering and CDR3s were annotated against IMGT to assign V, D and J genes. Only productive TCRbeta rearrangements were used in downstream analyses, excluding out-of-frame or stop-codon sequences. To compute clonality, Shannon entropy was normalized by the log of the number of unique productive sequences and then subtracted from one. Fisher's exact test with Benjamini-Hochberg correction, at a threshold of adjusted p below 0.01, was used to find clones that differed between time points or between blood and tumor. TCRdb took over this immuneACCESS table, retaining in-frame rearrangements with V and J assigned. Such tables are incomplete; in checked studies, under half of the missing clones stem from an unresolved V gene, and the remainder is unexplained. D and trimming come from the DNA, and the V and J calls and clone size come from that table. The sample table lists 90,000 to 100,000 clones, about 90% of them with a count of one. The top ten constitute about 1.6% of the sample.

The germline V and J ends show losses of 0 bases and 4 bases respectively, and no gene match explains 8 bases of the junction. The CDR3, cysteine through phenylalanine, is 15 amino acids long. This entry keeps only the CDR3 DNA: 45 bases, framed from base 1. The germline V gene sets CDR1 to SQVTM and CDR2 to ANQGSEA. These data are taken from a study of PD-L1 blockade in urothelial cancer (TCRdb year 2017). Notes on the research overall: Therapy was started around 2014 for all patients, and atezolizumab 1,200 mg was administered intravenously every 3 weeks. About 90% of the roughly 29 patients were identified as males with urothelial cancer of bladder origin, and a prior smoking history was reported by 18 of 29 patients. An ECOG performance status of 0 or 1 was recorded for the patients, and 0 to 3 prior chemotherapy regimens had been received by the patients. Blood samples were analyzed 3 weeks after the start of treatment (second dose) and 6 weeks after the start of treatment. Blood samples yielded a median of roughly 140,000 T cells and 65,000 to 95,000 unique TCRs, with median clonality roughly 0.085. Somatic, immune and clinical correlates of response to PD-L1 blockade with atezolizumab in urothelial cancer were the focus of an exploratory multi-omic analysis. Pretreatment tumor samples, along with matched peripheral blood serially collected before and after atezolizumab treatment, were subjected to TCR sequencing. Progression-free survival longer than 6 months counted as durable clinical benefit, and TCR features were additionally tested against both progression-free and overall survival. Whole exome sequencing and RNA sequencing of pretreatment tumors were performed alongside TCR sequencing in the same patients. Nine patients reached durable clinical benefit, while roughly 22 patients did not. Pretreatment blood TCR-seq was available for twenty-nine patients, at least one posttreatment blood collection was obtained for roughly 24 patients, and tumor TCR-seq was available for roughly 24 patients. Summary of the overall study and its limitations: Among patients with durable benefit, tumor-associated TCR clones showed greater expansion in peripheral blood 3 weeks after treatment started (n ≈ 20, p = 0.022). Improved progression-free and overall survival was found to be associated with pretreatment peripheral blood TCR clonality below the median. Because the sample size was small (n of about 30) and many exploratory analyses were performed, the results are intended to be hypothesis-generating.

The intended sense of this specimen's time point label: pretreatment peripheral blood. A cohort of approximately 30 patients with locally advanced or metastatic urothelial carcinoma, treated at Memorial Sloan Kettering on a trial protocol, was included. Peripheral blood mononuclear cells were collected pretreatment and during treatment, with between 1 and 8 total time points per patient. The Qiagen DNeasy Blood extraction kit was used to purify genomic DNA from total PBMCs and tumor samples. PBMCs were collected pretreatment and during treatment and were isolated and stored as previously described.

The specimen comprised PBMCs, sampled around atezolizumab (anti-PD-L1) treatment. Recombination joined TRBV29-1 with TRBJ1-1, and 7 junction bases match TRBD1. The source of this sequence is a man in his 60s with urothelial cancer. The CDR3 loop reads CSVEDLDRVSTEAFF. The sequence in DNA is TGCAGCGTTGAAGATCTAGACAGGGTGAGCACTGAAGCTTTCTTT.